This is a list of T cell receptor beta chains from one sample in a study of OX40 agonist ivuxolimab in advanced cancers. Method: immunoSEQ multiplex PCR; TCRdb's copy keeps in-frame clones and lacks some. The table lists about 40,000 clones, around 88% of them singletons, with roughly 0.51% in the top ten. Sequencing used CD4+ or CD8+ T cells sorted from blood, obtained in a trial of the OX40 agonist ivuxolimab. These receptors were collected from an adult with an advanced solid tumor such as melanoma, head and neck, liver or kidney cancer. Each CDR3 is given with its conserved first and last residue. The D gene is left open where the match is weak. Size tells how often a clone was seen (once, few, many) or the class of an expanded clone, and some rows leave it out.

TRBJ2-7 | TRBV5-1 | NA | NA | CASSGLDSYEQYF | TGCGCCAGCAGCGGATTGGACAGCTACGAGCAGTACTTC
TRBJ1-3 | TRBV28 | NA | NA | CASMGDSGNTIYF | TGTGCCAGCATGGGCGACTCTGGAAACACCATATATTTT
TRBJ2-5 | TRBV15 | NA | NA | CATSRGAEETQYF | TGTGCCACCAGCAGAGGGGCCGAAGAGACCCAGTACTTC
TRBJ2-7 | TRBV5-4 | NA | NA | CASRPSQNYDSYEQYF | TGTGCCAGCAGACCCTCACAAAATTACGATTCCTACGAGCAGTACTTC
TRBJ1-4 | TRBV5-1 | NA | NA | CASSLGGGEKLFF | TGCGCCAGCAGCTTGGGGGGAGGAGAAAAACTGTTTTTT
TRBJ2-3 | TRBV11-2 | TRBD2 | NA | CASSFILAGGQTSTDTQYF | TGTGCCAGCAGCTTCATCTTAGCGGGGGGGCAAACCAGCACAGATACGCAGTATTTT
TRBJ2-1 | TRBV27 | NA | few | CASISSRLVGGYNEQFF | TGTGCCAGCATCTCTTCACGGCTAGTGGGGGGCTACAATGAGCAGTTCTTC
TRBJ1-5 | TRBV6-6 | TRBD1 | NA | CASSPRGQSRDQPQHF | TGTGCCAGCAGTCCGCGGGGACAGTCTCGGGATCAGCCCCAGCATTTT
TRBJ2-5 | TRBV5-1 | TRBD2 | NA | CASSPSGGGMRTKETQYF | TGCGCCAGCAGCCCGAGCGGGGGAGGTATGCGCACGAAAGAGACCCAGTACTTC
TRBJ2-7 | TRBV2 | TRBD2 | NA | CASSEMMGGEQYF | TGTGCCAGCAGTGAAATGATGGGGGGGGAGCAGTACTTC
TRBJ1-5 | TRBV10-3 | TRBD1 | NA | CAISDLTGGSEPQHF | TGTGCCATCAGTGACCTGACAGGGGGTTCTGAGCCCCAGCATTTT
TRBJ2-1 | TRBV7-3 | TRBD2 | NA | CASSRGEPYNEQFF | TGTGCCAGCAGCCGGGGGGAACCCTACAATGAGCAGTTCTTC
TRBJ1-5 | TRBV2 | NA | once | CASGVDTVNQPQHF | TGTGCCAGCGGGGTGGACACGGTCAATCAGCCCCAGCATTTT
TRBJ1-2 | TRBV15 | NA | NA | CATSAGMVEGGYTF | TGTGCCACCAGCGCAGGGATGGTGGAGGGAGGCTACACCTTC
TRBJ1-6 | TRBV5-1 | NA | once | CASSPGLGGGSPLHF | TGCGCCAGCAGTCCCGGTCTCGGCGGGGGTTCACCCCTCCACTTT
TRBJ1-1 | TRBV5-1 | NA | few | CASSPQGLEGDTEAFF | TGCGCCAGCAGCCCCCAGGGATTGGAGGGTGACACTGAAGCTTTCTTT
TRBJ2-7 | TRBV5-8 | NA | few | CASSLVGLTYEQYF | TGTGCCAGCAGCTTGGTTGGACTTACCTACGAGCAGTACTTC
TRBJ1-2 | TRBV6-1 | NA | NA | CASSERRLYGYTF | TGTGCCAGCAGTGAACGGAGACTTTATGGCTACACCTTC